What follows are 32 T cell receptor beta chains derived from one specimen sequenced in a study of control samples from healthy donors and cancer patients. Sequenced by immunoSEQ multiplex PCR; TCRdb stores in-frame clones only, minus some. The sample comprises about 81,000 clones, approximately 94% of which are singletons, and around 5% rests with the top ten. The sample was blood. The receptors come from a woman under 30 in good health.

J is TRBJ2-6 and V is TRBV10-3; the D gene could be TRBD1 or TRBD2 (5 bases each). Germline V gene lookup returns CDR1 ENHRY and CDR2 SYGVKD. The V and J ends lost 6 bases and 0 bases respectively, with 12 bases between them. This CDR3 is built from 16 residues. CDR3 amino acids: CAISREIFSGANVLTF. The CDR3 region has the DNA TGTGCCATCAGCAGGGAGATCTTCTCTGGGGCCAACGTCCTGACTTTC.

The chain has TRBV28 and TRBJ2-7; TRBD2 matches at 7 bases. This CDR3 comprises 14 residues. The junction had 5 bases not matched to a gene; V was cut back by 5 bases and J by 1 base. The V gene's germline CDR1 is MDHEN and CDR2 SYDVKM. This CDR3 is CASSGGGPSYEQYF. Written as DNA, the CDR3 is TGTGCCAGCAGTGGGGGGGGTCCGTCCTACGAGCAGTACTTC. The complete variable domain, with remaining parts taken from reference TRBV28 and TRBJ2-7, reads DVKVTQSSRYLVKRTGEKVFLECVQDMDHENMFWYRQDPGLGLRLIYFSYDVKMKEKGDIPEGYSVSREKKERFSLILESASTNQTSMYLCASSGGGPSYEQYFGPGTRLTVT.

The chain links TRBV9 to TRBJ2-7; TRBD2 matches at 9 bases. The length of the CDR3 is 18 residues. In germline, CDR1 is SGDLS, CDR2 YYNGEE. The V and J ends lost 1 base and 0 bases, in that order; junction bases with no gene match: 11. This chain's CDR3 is CASSVSGGTLGDSYEQYF. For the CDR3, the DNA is TGTGCCAGCAGCGTAAGCGGGGGGACCCTAGGGGACTCCTACGAGCAGTACTTC.

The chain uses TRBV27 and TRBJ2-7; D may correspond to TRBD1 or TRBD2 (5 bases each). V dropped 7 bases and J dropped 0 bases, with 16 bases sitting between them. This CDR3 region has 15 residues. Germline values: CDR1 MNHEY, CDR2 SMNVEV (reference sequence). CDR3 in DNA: TGTGCCAGCACGCCTTGGGGACCTAGCTCCTACGAGCAGTACTTC. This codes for CASTPWGPSSYEQYF.

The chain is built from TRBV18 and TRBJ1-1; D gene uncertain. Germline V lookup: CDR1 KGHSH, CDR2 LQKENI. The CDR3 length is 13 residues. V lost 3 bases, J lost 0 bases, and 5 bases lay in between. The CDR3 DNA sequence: TGTGCCAGCTCACCTCGGGTGAACACTGAAGCTTTCTTT. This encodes CASSPRVNTEAFF.

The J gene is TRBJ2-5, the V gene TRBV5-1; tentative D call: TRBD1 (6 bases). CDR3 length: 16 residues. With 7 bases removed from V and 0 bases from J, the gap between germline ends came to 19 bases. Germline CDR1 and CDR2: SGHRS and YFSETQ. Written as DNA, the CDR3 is TGCGCCAGCCGCCCCGAGACAGGAATTTACCAAGAGACCCAGTACTTC. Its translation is CASRPETGIYQETQYF.

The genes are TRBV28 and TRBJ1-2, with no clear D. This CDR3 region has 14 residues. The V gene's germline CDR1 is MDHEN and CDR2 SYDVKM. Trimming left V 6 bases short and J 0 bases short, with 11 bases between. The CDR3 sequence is CASRKGTANYGYTF. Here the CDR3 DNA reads TGTGCCAGCAGGAAAGGTACAGCTAACTATGGCTACACCTTC.

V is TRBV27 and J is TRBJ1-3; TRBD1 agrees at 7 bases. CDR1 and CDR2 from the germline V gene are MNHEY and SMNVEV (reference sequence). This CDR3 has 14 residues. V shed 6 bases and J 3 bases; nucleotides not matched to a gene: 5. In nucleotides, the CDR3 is TGTGCCAGCAGCTTGACAGGGTTTGGAAACACCATATATTTT. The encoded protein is CASSLTGFGNTIYF.

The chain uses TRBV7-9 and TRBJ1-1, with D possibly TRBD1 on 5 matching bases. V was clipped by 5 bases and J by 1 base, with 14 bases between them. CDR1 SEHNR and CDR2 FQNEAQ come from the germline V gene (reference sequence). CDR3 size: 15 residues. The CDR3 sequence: CASSQTRDWNTEAFF. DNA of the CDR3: TGTGCCAGCAGCCAGACCAGGGATTGGAACACTGAAGCTTTCTTT. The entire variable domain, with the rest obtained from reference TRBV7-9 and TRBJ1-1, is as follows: DTGVSQNPRHKITKRGQNVTFRCDPISEHNRLYWYRQTLGQGPEFLTYFQNEAQLEKSRLLSDRFSAERPKGSFSTLEIQRTEQGDSAMYLCASSQTRDWNTEAFFGQGTRLTVV.

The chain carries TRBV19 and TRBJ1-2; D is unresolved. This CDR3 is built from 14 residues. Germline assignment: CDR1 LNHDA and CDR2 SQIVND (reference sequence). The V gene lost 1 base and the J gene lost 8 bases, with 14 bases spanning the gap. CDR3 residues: CASSIGGAVEGYTF. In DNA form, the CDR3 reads TGTGCCAGTAGTATAGGGGGAGCGGTTGAGGGCTACACCTTC.

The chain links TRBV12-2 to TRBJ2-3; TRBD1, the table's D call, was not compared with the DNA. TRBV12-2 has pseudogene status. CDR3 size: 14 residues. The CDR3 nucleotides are TGTGCAAGTCGCTTAGGGGTGGGCTATGATACGCAGTATTTT. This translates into CASRLGVGYDTQYF.

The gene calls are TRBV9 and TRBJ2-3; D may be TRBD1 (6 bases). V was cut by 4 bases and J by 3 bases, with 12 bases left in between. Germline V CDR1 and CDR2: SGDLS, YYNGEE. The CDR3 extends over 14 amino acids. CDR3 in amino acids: CASSTYRDTDTQYF. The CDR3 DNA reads TGTGCCAGCAGCACATACAGGGATACAGATACGCAGTATTTT.

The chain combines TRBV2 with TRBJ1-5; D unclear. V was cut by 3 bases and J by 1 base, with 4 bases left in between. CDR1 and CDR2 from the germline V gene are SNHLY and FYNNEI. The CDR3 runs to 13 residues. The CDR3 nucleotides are TGTGCCAGCAGTGAGGAAAGCAATCAGCCCCAGCATTTT. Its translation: CASSEESNQPQHF.

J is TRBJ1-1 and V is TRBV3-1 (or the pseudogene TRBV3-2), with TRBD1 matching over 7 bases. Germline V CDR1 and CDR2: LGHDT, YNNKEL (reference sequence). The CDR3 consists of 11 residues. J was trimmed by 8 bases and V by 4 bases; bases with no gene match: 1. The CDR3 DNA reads TGTGCCAGCAGCCTGGGACAGGAAGCTTTCTTT. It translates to CASSLGQEAFF.

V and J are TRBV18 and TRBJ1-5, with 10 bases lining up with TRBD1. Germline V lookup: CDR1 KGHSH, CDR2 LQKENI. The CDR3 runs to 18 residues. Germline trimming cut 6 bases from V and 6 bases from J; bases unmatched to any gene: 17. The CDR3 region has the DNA TGTGCCAGCTCCCCCACCTTTATTAGACAGGGGGCTAGTCAGCCCCAGCATTTT. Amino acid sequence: CASSPTFIRQGASQPQHF.

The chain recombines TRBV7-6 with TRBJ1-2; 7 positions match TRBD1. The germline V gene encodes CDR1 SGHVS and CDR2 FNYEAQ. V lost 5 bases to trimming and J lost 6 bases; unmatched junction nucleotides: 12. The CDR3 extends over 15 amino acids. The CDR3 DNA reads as TGTGCCAGCAGCGTATCCCCGACAGGGACGAATGGCTACACCTTC. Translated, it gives CASSVSPTGTNGYTF.

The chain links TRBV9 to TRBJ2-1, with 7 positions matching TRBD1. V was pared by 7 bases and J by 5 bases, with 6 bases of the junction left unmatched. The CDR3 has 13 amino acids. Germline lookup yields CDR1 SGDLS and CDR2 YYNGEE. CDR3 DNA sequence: TGTGCCAGCTCAGGGGGTATAAACAATGAGCAGTTCTTC. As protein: CASSGGINNEQFF.

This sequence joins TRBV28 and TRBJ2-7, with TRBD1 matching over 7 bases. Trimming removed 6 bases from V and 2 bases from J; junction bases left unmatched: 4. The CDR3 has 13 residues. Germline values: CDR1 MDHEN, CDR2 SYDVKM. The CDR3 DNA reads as TGTGCCAGCAGACGACAGGGCCCCTACGAGCAGTACTTC. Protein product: CASRRQGPYEQYF.

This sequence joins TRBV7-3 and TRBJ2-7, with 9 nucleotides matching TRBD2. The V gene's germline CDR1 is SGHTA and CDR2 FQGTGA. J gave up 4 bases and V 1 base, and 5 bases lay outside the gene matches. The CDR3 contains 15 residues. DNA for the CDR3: TGTGCCAGCAGCTTAAATCGCCTAGCGGGATACGAGCAGTACTTC. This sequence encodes CASSLNRLAGYEQYF.

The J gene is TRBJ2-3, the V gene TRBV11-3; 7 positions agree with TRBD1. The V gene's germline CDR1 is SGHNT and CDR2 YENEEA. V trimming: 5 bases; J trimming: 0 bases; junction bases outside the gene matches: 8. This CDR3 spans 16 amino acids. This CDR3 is CASSNGQVSSTDTQYF. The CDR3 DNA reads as TGTGCCAGCAGCAATGGACAGGTTTCTAGCACAGATACGCAGTATTTT. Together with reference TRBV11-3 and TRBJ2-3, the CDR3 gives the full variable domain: EAGVVQSPRYKIIEKKQPVAFWCNPISGHNTLYWYLQNLGQGPELLIRYENEEAVDDSQLPKDRFSAERLKGVDSTLKIQPAELGDSAVYLCASSNGQVSSTDTQYFGPGTRLTVL.

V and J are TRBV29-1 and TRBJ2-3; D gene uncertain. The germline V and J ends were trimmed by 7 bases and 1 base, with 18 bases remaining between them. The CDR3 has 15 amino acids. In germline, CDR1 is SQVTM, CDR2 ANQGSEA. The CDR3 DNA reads TGCAGCGCCCCCCCTGGGATCGCGGGCACAGATACGCAGTATTTT. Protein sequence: CSAPPGIAGTDTQYF.

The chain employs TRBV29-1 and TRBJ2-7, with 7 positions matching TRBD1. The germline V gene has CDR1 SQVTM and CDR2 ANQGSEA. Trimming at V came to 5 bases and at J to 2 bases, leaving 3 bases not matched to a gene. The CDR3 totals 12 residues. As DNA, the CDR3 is TGCAGCGTTAGGGGGACAGCCTACGAGCAGTACTTC. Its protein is CSVRGTAYEQYF.

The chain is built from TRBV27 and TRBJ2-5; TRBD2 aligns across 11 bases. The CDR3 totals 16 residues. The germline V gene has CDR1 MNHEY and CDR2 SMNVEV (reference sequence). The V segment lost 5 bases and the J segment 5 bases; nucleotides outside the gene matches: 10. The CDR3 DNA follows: TGTGCCAGCAGTCGACTAGCGGGAAGGGGTTTGGAGACCCAGTACTTC. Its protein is CASSRLAGRGLETQYF.

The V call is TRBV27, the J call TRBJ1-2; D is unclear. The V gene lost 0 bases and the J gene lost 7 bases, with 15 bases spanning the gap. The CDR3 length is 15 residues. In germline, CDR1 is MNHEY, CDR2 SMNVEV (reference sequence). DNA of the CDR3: TGTGCCAGCAGTTTATCGAACAGCGCCGGTAGTGGCTACACCTTC. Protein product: CASSLSNSAGSGYTF.

The CDR3 coding sequence is TGTGCCAGCAGCCCGACGATCCTCAAAAACATTCAGTACTTC. Protein product: CASSPTILKNIQYF. The V call is TRBV28, the J call TRBJ2-4; D call uncertain. Germline CDR1 is MDHEN and CDR2 is SYDVKM. The CDR3 sequence is 14 residues long. Trimming stripped 6 bases from V and 3 bases from J, with 12 bases between.

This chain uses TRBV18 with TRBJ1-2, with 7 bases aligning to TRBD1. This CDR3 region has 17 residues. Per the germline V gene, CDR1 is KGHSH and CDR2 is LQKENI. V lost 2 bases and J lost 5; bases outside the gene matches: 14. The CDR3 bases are TGTGCCAGCTCACCAAGGGCAACGGGACGGGGACAGTATGGCTACACCTTC. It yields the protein CASSPRATGRGQYGYTF. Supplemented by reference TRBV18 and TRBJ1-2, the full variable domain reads NAGVMQNPRHLVRRRGQEARLRCSPMKGHSHVYWYRQLPEEGLKFMVYLQKENIIDESGMPKERFSAEFPKEGPSILRIQQVVRGDSAAYFCASSPRATGRGQYGYTFGSGTRLTVV.

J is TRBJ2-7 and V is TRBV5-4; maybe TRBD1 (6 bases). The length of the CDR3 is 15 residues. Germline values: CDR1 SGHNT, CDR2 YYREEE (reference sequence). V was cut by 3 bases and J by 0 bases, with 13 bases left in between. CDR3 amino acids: CASSSMTGFSYEQYF. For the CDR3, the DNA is TGTGCCAGCAGCTCGATGACAGGTTTCTCCTACGAGCAGTACTTC.

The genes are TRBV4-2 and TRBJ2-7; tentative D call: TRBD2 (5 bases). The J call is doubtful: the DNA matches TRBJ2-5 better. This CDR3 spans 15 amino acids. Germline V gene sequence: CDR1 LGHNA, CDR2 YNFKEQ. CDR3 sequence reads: CASSQELVLQETQYF. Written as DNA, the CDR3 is TGTGCCAGCAGCCAAGAACTAGTCTTGCAAGAGACCCAGTACTTC.

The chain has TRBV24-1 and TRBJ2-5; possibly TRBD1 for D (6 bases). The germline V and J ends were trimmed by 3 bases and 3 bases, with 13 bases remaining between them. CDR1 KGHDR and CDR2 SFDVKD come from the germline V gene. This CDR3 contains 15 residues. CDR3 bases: TGTGCCACCAGTGATGGAGGAGCAGGGGAAGAGACCCAGTACTTC. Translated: CATSDGGAGEETQYF.

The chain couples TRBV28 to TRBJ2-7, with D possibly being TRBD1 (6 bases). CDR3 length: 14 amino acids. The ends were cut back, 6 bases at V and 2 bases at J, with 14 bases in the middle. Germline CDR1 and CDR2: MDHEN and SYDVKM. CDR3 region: CASRFSTGTYEQYF. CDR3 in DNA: TGTGCCAGCAGATTCTCGACAGGTACCTACGAGCAGTACTTC.

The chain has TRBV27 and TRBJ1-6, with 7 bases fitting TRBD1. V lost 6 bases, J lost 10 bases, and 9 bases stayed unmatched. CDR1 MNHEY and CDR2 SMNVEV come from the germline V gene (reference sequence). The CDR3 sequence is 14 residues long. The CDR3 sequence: CASRKGGADSPLHF. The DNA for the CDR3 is TGTGCCAGCAGAAAAGGGGGCGCGGACTCACCCCTCCACTTT.

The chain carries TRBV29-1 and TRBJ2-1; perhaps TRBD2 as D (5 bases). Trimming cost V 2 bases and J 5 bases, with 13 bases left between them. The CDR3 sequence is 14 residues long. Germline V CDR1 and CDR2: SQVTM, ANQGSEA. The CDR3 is CSVEPSGRNNEQFF. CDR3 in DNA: TGCAGCGTTGAACCGAGCGGTAGAAACAATGAGCAGTTCTTC.